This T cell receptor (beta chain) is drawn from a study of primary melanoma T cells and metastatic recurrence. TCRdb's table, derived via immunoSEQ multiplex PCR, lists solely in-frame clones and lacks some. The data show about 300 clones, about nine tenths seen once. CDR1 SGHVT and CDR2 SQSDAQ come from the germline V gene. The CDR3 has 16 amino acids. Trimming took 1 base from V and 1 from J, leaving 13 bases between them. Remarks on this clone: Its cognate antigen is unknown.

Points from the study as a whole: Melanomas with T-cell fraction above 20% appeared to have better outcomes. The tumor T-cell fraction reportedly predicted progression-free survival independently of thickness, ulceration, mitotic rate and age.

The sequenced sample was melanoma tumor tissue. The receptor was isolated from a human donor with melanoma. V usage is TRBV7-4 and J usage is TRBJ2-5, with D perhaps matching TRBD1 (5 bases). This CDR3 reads CASSLDPIGAQETQYF. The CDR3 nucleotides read TGTGCCAGCAGCTTAGACCCTATTGGGGCCCAAGAGACCCAGTACTTC. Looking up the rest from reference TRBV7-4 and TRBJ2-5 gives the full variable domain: GAGVSQSPRYKVAKRGRDVALRCDSISGHVTLYWYRQTLGQGSEVLTYSQSDAQRDKSGRPSGRFSAERPERSVSTLKIQRTEQGDSAVYLCASSLDPIGAQETQYFGPGTRLLVL.